This TCR beta chain was observed in a study of shared clonotypes between healthy human individuals (dated by TCRdb to 2020 to 2022). About the investigation overall: The cohort included three men and a couple of women between 18 and 49 years of age. Each donor's leukapheresis produced roughly between roughly 0.85 and 9 billion PBMCs. To estimate repertoire size and how much clonotype sharing occurs between individuals, the study deeply sequenced the blood TCR repertoires of roughly 5 healthy adults. For each donor, three plates each were used for CD4 naive and CD4 memory, two plates were used for CD8 naive, and one plate was used for CD8 memory. To increase sequencing depth and limit assay-specific biases, different laboratories used diverse techniques to prepare libraries and sequence TCR repertoires.

General study outcomes and caveats: Rarefaction of sorted-subset datasets indicated incomplete sequencing despite the large sequencing depth. The small number of donors limited the genetic and exposure-history diversity represented. Clonotypes shared by all four sorted-subset donors showed higher generation probabilities than non-shared clonotypes. Sharing across a few donors was observed for 5% to 6.5% of naive CD4, about 4% of naive CD8, around 2.5% of memory CD4, and roughly 0.43% of memory CD8 clonotypes. Naive subsets generally had larger estimated clonotype richness than memory subsets did. Only blood was sampled, and tissue TCR repertoires likely differ from those in blood. Pairwise subsampling indicated that sequencing depth was expected to affect the degree of clonotype sharing among donors.

Using the deep immunoSEQ assay, TCR CDR3 regions were amplified from genomic DNA by multiplex PCR. For each cell subset, the extracted genomic DNA was distributed evenly across all wells of several immunoSEQ 96-well plates, and each plate served as one replicate. For sorted subsets, 200 to 250 ng genomic DNA, equal to some 28,000 T cell genomes, was loaded into each replicate PCR. Purified libraries were measured with a Qubit 3.0 fluorometer, size-checked on a Bioanalyzer 2100, and measured again with the KAPA Library Quantification kit. Every immunoSEQ 96-well plate was sequenced on a separate single-read 150-cycle Illumina NextSeq 550 flow cell. As for how the authors treated the data: Because only junctional sequences without quality scores were contained in the immunoSEQ output, filtering matching that applied to full-length reads could not be performed. To assign V/J genes and CDR3, sequences were annotated using PyIR, a Python wrapper for IgBLAST v1.9, with IMGT germline references. Reads with weak V/J assignments (E-value above 1e-6), missing CDR3, stop codons, out-of-frame junctions, or ambiguous translated residues were removed. V3J clonotypes were defined as sequences sharing an identical inferred V gene, J gene, and CDR3 amino acid sequence. Percentage overlap between repertoires was calculated by dividing the number of shared unique clonotypes by the size of the smaller repertoire. Three approaches were used to assess repertoire richness: RTK rarefaction, the Chao1 estimator, and Recon v2.1 estimates of unobserved clonotypes. Generation probabilities for all TCRbeta clonotypes obtained by the gDNA method from four donors were computed using OLGA. This immuneACCESS table, as held by TCRdb, lists in-frame sequences with V and J called but not all clones. Of the missing ones, under half trace to an unresolved V gene in checked studies; the others have no known cause. V and J calls and clone size are as listed in that table; D and trimming were resolved from the DNA. A total of millions of clones appear in this sample, about 94% of them only once. The ten largest account for 1% to 1.3% of the sample.

CD8 naive samples consisted of CD45RO-negative cells that were positively selected for CCR7, yielding a CD45RA+CCR7+ population without TemRA cells. The donors were healthy, HIV-negative adults who had no recently reported acute infections or vaccinations. All donors were Caucasian adults living in Nashville, Tennessee, USA. Blood was obtained by leukapheresis, after which PBMCs were separated by Ficoll-Histopaque density gradient centrifugation and cryopreserved in liquid nitrogen vapor phase. Analytical flow cytometry was used to check the purity and quantity of every magnetically sorted T cell population. From each sorted fraction, genomic DNA was isolated and quantified by UV absorbance on a Nanodrop 2000c. This clone is a singleton in its sample. There is no known antigen for this receptor. The record has no base qualities; no much larger clone is one base away. From the germline V gene, CDR1 is SGHAT and CDR2 is FQNNGV. Germline trimming: 5 bases from V, 6 bases from J; junction bases outside gene matches: 10. Inclusive of the bounding cysteine and phenylalanine, the CDR3 is 15 residues long. The retained sequence is limited to the CDR3, 45 bases, with the frame set at the first base.

The clonotype comes from a man younger than 35 in good health. The V gene is TRBV11-2 and the J gene is TRBJ1-2; TRBD1 agrees with 9 junctional bases. Specimen: naive CD8+ T cells sorted from blood. The sample's cell subset or site label is to be understood as: CD45RA+CCR7+. For the CDR3, the sequence is CASSGEDRGKNGYTF. The bases read TGTGCCAGCAGCGGGGAGGACAGGGGAAAGAATGGCTACACCTTC.